A single sample gave rise to the 9 T cell receptor beta chains below, sequenced in a study of Ad26.COV2.S vaccination and SARS-CoV-2 variants. Regarding treatment: 15 to 20 received Ad26.COV2.S at low or high dose, single or two shots; 5 received placebo; per-sample allocation not given. At day 63 after the first vaccine or placebo injection, samples were drawn. Sequencing used immunoSEQ multiplex PCR; TCRdb keeps in-frame clones, though not all of them. The sample yields some 330,000 clones, about 90% seen once. This specimen was peripheral blood, taken in a trial of Ad26.COV2.S vaccine versus placebo. The receptors here all came from a person between 18 and 65 years old who received the Ad26.COV2.S COVID-19 vaccine or a placebo.

This clone was seen just once. V gene TRBV13 combines with J gene TRBJ2-1; the D is unclear. This CDR3 contains 11 residues. Germline-derived CDR1 and CDR2 are PRHDT and FYEKMQ (reference sequence). The V end was cut by 8 bases, the J end by 0 bases, with 2 bases between. CDR3 region: CASGSYNEQFF. CDR3 bases: TGTGCCAGCGGCTCCTACAATGAGCAGTTCTTC.

In its sample, this clone was seen once. In DNA form, the CDR3 reads TGCGCCAGCAGCTTGGTTCGGTACGAGCAGTACGTC. It is translated as CASSLVRYEQYV. The V gene is TRBV5-1, the J gene TRBJ2-7; D not resolved. Germline-derived CDR1 and CDR2 are SGHRS and YFSETQ. The CDR3 runs 12 residues. V was clipped by 0 bases and J by 4 bases, with 5 bases between them.

The chain joins TRBV11-2 to TRBJ1-1; the D gene is possibly TRBD1 (6 bases). Germline loops: CDR1 SGHAT, CDR2 FQNNGV. This CDR3 has 15 amino acids. Trimming pared 5 bases from V and 2 bases from J, leaving 15 bases between. CDR3 sequence (DNA): TGTGCCAGCAGCGAGACCGGGGGGCACAACACTGAAGCTTTCTTT. Its protein is CASSETGGHNTEAFF.

The chain employs TRBV5-5 and TRBJ1-1; 10 bases fit TRBD1. CDR1 is SGHKS and CDR2 is YYEKEE in the germline V gene (reference sequence). J was trimmed by 4 bases and V by 4 bases; bases with no gene match: 7. This CDR3 is 15 amino acids long. The CDR3 DNA reads TGTGCCAGCAGCAGGACAGGGGGGACGAGCACTGAAGCTTTCTTT. Encoded protein: CASSRTGGTSTEAFF.

The chain's CDR3 is CASTGVVGPQHF. CDR3 nucleotide sequence: TGTGCCAGCACTGGGGTGGTGGGGCCCCAGCATTTT. The genes are TRBV6-5 and TRBJ1-5; D is unresolved. The length of the CDR3 is 12 residues. Germline lookup yields CDR1 MNHEY and CDR2 SVGAGI. The V end lost 7 bases, the J end lost 9 bases, and 13 bases lay between the germline ends.

The rearrangement links TRBV24-1 to TRBJ2-1; weak D call: TRBD2 (7 bases). V was cut by 6 bases and J by 7 bases, with 24 bases left in between. This CDR3 region has 17 residues. Per the germline V gene, CDR1 is KGHDR and CDR2 is SFDVKD. The CDR3 sequence: CATSPPMGGPKWNEQFF. The CDR3 bases are TGTGCCACCAGTCCTCCGATGGGGGGGCCTAAATGGAATGAGCAGTTCTTC.

The rearrangement joins TRBV9 to TRBJ1-5; a possible D gene is TRBD1 (5 bases). Germline V gene lookup returns CDR1 SGDLS and CDR2 YYNGEE. The CDR3 extends over 15 amino acids. V lost 2 bases and J lost 2, with 11 bases in between. The CDR3 sequence is CASSVGVGGNQPQHF. The CDR3, as DNA: TGTGCCAGCAGCGTTGGTGTGGGGGGCAATCAGCCCCAGCATTTT.

This chain uses TRBV6-4 with TRBJ2-3; TRBD2 agrees at 12 bases. The junction had 2 bases not matched to a gene; V was cut back by 6 bases and J by 4 bases. This CDR3 region has 14 residues. The germline gives CDR1 MRHNA, CDR2 SNTAGT. The CDR3 spells CASSRTSGADTQYF. CDR3 DNA sequence: TGTGCCAGCAGCCGGACTAGCGGGGCAGATACGCAGTATTTT.

As concerns this clone: At one boundary the junction diverges from the germline segment, which might be a read error. This chain links TRBV11-3 with TRBJ2-1; D is unclear. There are 11 residues in the CDR3. CDR1 and CDR2 from the germline V gene are SGHNT and YENEEA. The CDR3 loop reads CASTLGGGKFF. CDR3 DNA: TGTGCCAGCACCTTAGGTGGTGGCAAGTTCTTC.